This T cell receptor (beta chain) emerged from a study of regulatory T cells (dated by TCRdb to the late 2010s). Background for the entire study: Between CD3G-deficient patients and healthy controls, the study compared T-cell receptor beta repertoires in sorted regulatory T cells, conventional CD4+ T cells and CD8+ T cells. General conclusions and limits of the study: Hydrophobic residues at CDR3 positions 6 and 7 were enriched in conventional CD4+ T cells from CD3G-deficient patients, suggesting more self-reactive specificities. Repertoires from patients had restricted unique TRB V-J pairs and skewed V and J gene usage, with the strongest effect in regulatory T cells.

The CDR3, cysteine through phenylalanine, is 13 amino acids long. The retained sequence is limited to the CDR3, 39 bases, with the frame set at the first base. According to the germline V gene, CDR1 reads MNHEY and CDR2 reads SVGAGI. V and J are truncated by 0 bases and 8 bases respectively, leaving an intervening sequence of 9 bases. As for this clone: Its specific antigen is unknown. No much larger clone is present one base from it, and per-base qualities are unavailable.

Evidence of autoimmunity was present in all CD3G-deficient patients, and the autoimmunity was more severe in two of the patients. Patients were tested at ages ranging from 2 to 39 years, and reduced naive and increased memory CD4+ and CD8+ T-cell proportions were found in the patients. CD4+ cells were FACS-sorted into CD25-high CD127-low regulatory T cells and CD25-low CD127-high conventional CD4+ T cells. About 6 individuals with CD3G deficiency made up the patient group. An international network of physicians across the United States, Europe and Asia provided the patient samples and clinical data. Peripheral blood mononuclear cells were isolated by Ficoll density separation. The multiplex PCR used 52 forward TRBV primers and 13 reverse TRBJ primers, with assay-based and computational corrections for amplification bias. Within the immunoSEQ assay, multiplex PCR amplified rearranged TRB loci from genomic DNA. TRB amplicons were sequenced using an Illumina HiSeq platform. The source study handled its data this way. Raw sequences were error-filtered and aligned to reference gene sequences by custom algorithms, then analyzed with the immunoSEQ online tools. Frequencies of productive and nonproductive TRB rearrangements were assessed among unique sequences as well as among total sequences. For TRB CDR3 positions 6 and 7, hydrophobicity together with amino acid composition served as the basis for assessing self-reactivity potential. Prism software was used to run t tests, Mann-Whitney tests or two-way ANOVA for comparisons between groups. In its TCRdb copy, this immuneACCESS table keeps in-frame sequences only and misses some clones. Where compared with another copy, unresolved V genes explain less than half of these, and the others have no known cause. V, J and clone size are those of that table, while D and trimming were read from the DNA. This sample comprises under 45,000 clones, 75% to 90% of them detected only once. The ten largest make up roughly 2.2% of the sample.

The rearranged segments are TRBV6-5 and TRBJ2-3; possibly the D gene is TRBD2, per 6 matching bases. Material: conventional CD4+ T cells sorted from blood. The clonotype was recovered from a person in their late teens or twenties with CD3G deficiency. The DNA is as follows: TGTGCCAGCAGTTACTCACCGGAGGGTACGCAGTATTTT. Translation gives CASSYSPEGTQYF.